This TCR beta chain was documented in a study of T-cell memory formation after mild COVID-19. Using its own MiXCR run on the 5' RACE reads, TCRdb lists one record per CDR3 protein. The sample shows 250,000 to 300,000 distinct CDR3 sequences, under 20% of them seen only once. Germline assignment: CDR1 LNHDA and CDR2 SQIVND (reference sequence). The CDR3 consists of 14 residues. V lost 7 bases and J 1 base, leaving 14 bases between the germline ends. This clonotype was seen a single time. This clonotype was sampled from a man aged 18 to 29 who had mild COVID-19 (a few samples of this study predate the infection). Cell type and time point are not known. This chain uses TRBV19 with TRBJ2-7, with D tentatively TRBD2 (6 bases). Material for sequencing was PBMCs or a T cell subset sorted from them (not recorded which). The CDR3 is CASNAMGGSYEQYF. CDR3 coding DNA: TGTGCCAGTAACGCAATGGGGGGATCCTACGAGCAGTACTTC.